Listed here are 12 T cell receptor beta chains from one sample, sequenced in a study of cytomegalovirus exposure and HLA in healthy donors. With 60 Vbeta and 13 Jbeta primers, the PCR was carried out. TCRdb keeps only in-frame clones here, not all; method: immunoSEQ multiplex PCR. Here the sample spans 130,000 to 150,000 clones, less than 65% being singletons. The sequenced sample was PBMCs. Receptor source: a woman between 25 and 40 years old in good health and CMV-seropositive.

The genes are TRBV5-1 and TRBJ1-5; D possibly corresponds to TRBD1 (5 bases). This CDR3 spans 15 amino acids. CDR1 SGHRS and CDR2 YFSETQ come from the germline V gene. V lost 4 bases to trimming and J lost 4 bases, with 15 bases between them. This CDR3 reads CASSAGGRGNQPQHF. In nucleotides, the CDR3 is TGCGCCAGCAGCGCCGGAGGTCGGGGGAATCAGCCCCAGCATTTT.

This sequence joins TRBV6-1 and TRBJ1-4; unclear D gene. V was pared by 3 bases and J by 8 bases, with 13 bases between. Germline V gene lookup returns CDR1 MNHNS and CDR2 SASEGT. This CDR3 comprises 14 residues. CDR3: CASSDPSTGEKLFF. The CDR3 nucleotides are TGTGCCAGCAGTGATCCTTCAACCGGGGAAAAACTGTTTTTT.

This chain links TRBV10-2 with TRBJ2-3, with D possibly being TRBD2 (6 bases). Germline CDR1 and CDR2: WSHSY and SAAADI. The length of the CDR3 is 14 residues. Trimming stripped 6 bases from V and 5 bases from J, with 15 bases between. The CDR3 spells CASSPMGGEDTQYF. CDR3 DNA sequence: TGCGCCAGCAGCCCGATGGGGGGAGAAGATACGCAGTATTTT.

The chain has TRBV4-1 and TRBJ1-4; D ambiguous. The V end was cut by 1 base, the J end by 13 bases, with 10 bases between. This CDR3 contains 12 residues. Germline V gives CDR1 MGHRA, CDR2 YSYEKL. This CDR3 is CASSQGSWALFF. The CDR3 nucleotides are TGCGCCAGCAGCCAAGGGTCGTGGGCACTGTTTTTT.

This chain joins TRBV5-4 and TRBJ2-1; D is unclear. The CDR3 length is 15 residues. The V end lost 2 bases, the J end lost 2 bases, and 11 bases lay between the germline ends. Germline-derived CDR1 and CDR2 are SGHNT and YYREEE (reference sequence). The CDR3 spells CASSLASDTYNEQFF. CDR3 DNA: TGTGCCAGCAGCTTAGCCAGTGACACCTACAATGAGCAGTTCTTC.

The gene calls are TRBV5-8 and TRBJ2-7, with D hard to call. Germline assignment: CDR1 SGHTS and CDR2 YDEGEE. This CDR3 region has 12 residues. With 1 base removed from V and 7 bases from J, the gap between germline ends came to 9 bases. The CDR3 DNA is TGTGCCAGCAGCTTGTGGTCCGGGGAGCAGTACTTC. Protein: CASSLWSGEQYF. Full variable domain (remainder filled in from reference TRBV5-8 and TRBJ2-7): EAGVTQSPTHLIKTRGQQATLRCSPISGHTSVYWYQQALGLGLQFLLWYDEGEERNRGNFPPRFSGRQFPNYSSELNVNALELEDSALYLCASSLWSGEQYFGPGTRLTVT.

The rearrangement uses TRBV4-1 and TRBJ1-3; D perhaps matches TRBD1 (5 bases). V dropped 1 base and J dropped 3 bases, with 10 bases sitting between them. The germline V gene has CDR1 MGHRA and CDR2 YSYEKL. The CDR3 covers 15 residues. The chain's CDR3 is CASSQGERGGNTIYF. CDR3 in DNA: TGCGCCAGCAGCCAAGGGGAAAGGGGTGGAAACACCATATATTTT.

This clone was observed a few times. This chain uses TRBV18 with TRBJ2-5; 9 positions agree with TRBD2. Germline CDR1 is KGHSH and CDR2 is LQKENI. The CDR3 length is 17 residues. Germline trimming cut 0 bases from V and 5 bases from J; bases unmatched to any gene: 10. In nucleotides, the CDR3 is TGTGCCAGCTCACCACCGATGGGGACTAGCATCGCGGAGACCCAGTACTTC. It is translated as CASSPPMGTSIAETQYF.

The chain is built from TRBV9 and TRBJ1-2; 8 bases match TRBD1. The CDR3 is made up of 16 amino acids. V was clipped by 3 bases and J by 5 bases; unmatched bases: 12. CDR1 is SGDLS and CDR2 is YYNGEE in the germline V gene. CDR3 sequence reads: CASSGASRGLGYGYTF. In DNA form, the CDR3 reads TGTGCCAGCAGCGGGGCCAGCAGGGGGCTTGGGTATGGCTACACCTTC. Using reference TRBV9 and TRBJ1-2 for the parts outside the CDR3, the full variable domain is DSGVTQTPKHLITATGQRVTLRCSPRSGDLSVYWYQQSLDQGLQFLIQYYNGEERAKGNILERFSAQQFPDLHSELNLSSLELGDSALYFCASSGASRGLGYGYTFGSGTRLTVV.

The chain recombines TRBV5-1 with TRBJ1-4; 12 nucleotides match TRBD1. The CDR3 is made up of 15 amino acids. V gave up 2 bases and J gave up 7 bases; unmatched junction bases: 3. Per germline, CDR1 SGHRS and CDR2 YFSETQ. The CDR3 DNA reads TGCGCCAGCAGCTTAGGGACAGGGGGCGCTGAAAAACTGTTTTTT. Its translation is CASSLGTGGAEKLFF.

The chain joins TRBV18 to TRBJ1-2, with 7 bases fitting TRBD1. Germline V gene data show CDR1 as KGHSH and CDR2 as LQKENI. The CDR3 totals 14 residues. The V segment lost 6 bases and the J segment 1 base; nucleotides outside the gene matches: 5. The DNA for the CDR3 is TGTGCCAGCTCTGCCGGGACAGATAACTATGGCTACACCTTC. Translating it yields CASSAGTDNYGYTF.

This clone was recorded a few times. The genes are TRBV7-6 and TRBJ2-1; a possible D gene is TRBD2 (6 bases). The CDR3 is 15 amino acids. Trimming shortened V by 5 bases and J by 7 bases, and 18 bases separated the two germline ends. Germline CDR1 is SGHVS and CDR2 is FNYEAQ. The CDR3 region is CASSVSGGGVNEQFF. As DNA, the CDR3 is TGTGCCAGCAGCGTCTCCGGGGGAGGAGTGAATGAGCAGTTCTTC.